This entry lists 30 T cell receptor beta chains sequenced from one sample in a study of shared clonotypes between healthy human individuals. The table came from immunoSEQ multiplex PCR; TCRdb's copy has only in-frame clones and leaves some out. This table holds some 2,100,000 clones, almost 96% found once. Material: naive CD4+ T cells sorted from blood. The subset here: CD45RA+ positively selected. The source of these receptors is a man younger than 30 in good health.

The chain has TRBV6-5 and TRBJ1-2, with 11 positions matching TRBD1. The CDR3 loop spans 16 amino acids. Trimming at V came to 0 bases and at J to 5 bases, leaving 5 bases not matched to a gene. Looked up from germline, CDR1 is MNHEY and CDR2 is SVGAGI. This CDR3 is CASSYSRDRGTYGYTF. The CDR3 nucleotides are TGTGCCAGCAGTTACTCCAGGGACAGGGGGACTTATGGCTACACCTTC.

This sequence joins TRBV10-1 and TRBJ2-7; 10 bases agree with TRBD1. The junction had 7 bases not matched to a gene; V was cut back by 3 bases and J by 2 bases. This CDR3 is 16 amino acids long. Germline V lookup: CDR1 WNHNN, CDR2 SYGVQD (reference sequence). CDR3 in DNA: TGCGCCAGCAGTGATACCGGGACAGGGGACCCCTACGAGCAGTACTTC. Its protein is CASSDTGTGDPYEQYF.

This clone was observed a handful of times. This chain joins TRBV10-1 and TRBJ2-7; D unclear. The germline V and J ends were trimmed by 10 bases and 6 bases, with 13 bases remaining between them. This CDR3 contains 11 residues. Germline V CDR1 and CDR2: WNHNN, SYGVQD (reference sequence). This chain's CDR3 is CATGQGGEQYF. The CDR3 DNA reads TGCGCCACCGGCCAAGGCGGCGAGCAGTACTTC.

The V call is TRBV29-1, the J call TRBJ2-1; 10 bases match TRBD2. The CDR3 contains 13 residues. CDR1 and CDR2 (germline): SQVTM, ANQGSEA. V shed 6 bases, J shed 5 bases, and the junction held 4 bases outside the gene matches. The CDR3 region has the DNA TGCAGCGTCTCTAGCGGGAGTCACAATGAGCAGTTCTTC. Its translation: CSVSSGSHNEQFF.

V and J are TRBV7-9 and TRBJ2-5; tentatively, D is TRBD1 (5 bases). This CDR3 is built from 14 residues. Germline-derived CDR1 and CDR2 are SEHNR and FQNEAQ (reference sequence). Trimming removed 0 bases at V and 5 bases at J, with 10 bases between. CDR3 nucleotides: TGTGCCAGCAGCTTAGCTAACCCAGGGGAGACCCAGTACTTC. This codes for CASSLANPGETQYF. The variable domain in full, completed from reference TRBV7-9 and TRBJ2-5, reads DTGVSQNPRHKITKRGQNVTFRCDPISEHNRLYWYRQTLGQGPEFLTYFQNEAQLEKSRLLSDRFSAERPKGSFSTLEIQRTEQGDSAMYLCASSLANPGETQYFGPGTRLLVL.

V and J are TRBV9 and TRBJ2-7, with TRBD1 as a possible D gene (5 bases). This CDR3 contains 15 residues. CDR1 and CDR2 (germline): SGDLS, YYNGEE. Trimming left V 1 base short and J 3 bases short, with 14 bases between. CDR3 in DNA: TGTGCCAGCAGCGTACTGGGGCCTGCTCACTACGAGCAGTACTTC. Its protein is CASSVLGPAHYEQYF.

V and J are TRBV4-1 and TRBJ2-7; 16 nucleotides line up with TRBD2. Germline V gene lookup returns CDR1 MGHRA and CDR2 YSYEKL. Losses at the gene ends were 2 bases for V and 3 bases for J; bases not matched to a gene: 4. The CDR3 has 17 residues. CDR3 residues: CASSQSGLAGGSYEQYF. The CDR3 nucleotides are TGCGCCAGCAGCCAATCGGGACTAGCGGGAGGGAGCTACGAGCAGTACTTC.

This chain uses TRBV30 with TRBJ1-4; D possibly corresponds to TRBD1 (6 bases). V was pared by 3 bases and J by 7 bases, with 15 bases between. This CDR3 contains 14 residues. Germline V CDR1 and CDR2: GTSNPN, SVGIG (reference sequence). As DNA, the CDR3 is TGTGCCTGGAGAGAGGCCGGGGGCGTTGAAAAACTGTTTTTT. It translates to CAWREAGGVEKLFF.

The chain recombines TRBV28 with TRBJ1-2; D remains unclear. The germline V gene encodes CDR1 MDHEN and CDR2 SYDVKM. The CDR3 totals 11 residues. Deletions cut 7 bases from V and 7 bases from J, with 10 bases between. Written as DNA, the CDR3 is TGTGCCAGCACGGGGTCCTCTGGCTACACCTTC. This translates into CASTGSSGYTF.

The chain couples TRBV10-1 to TRBJ2-5; D possibly uses TRBD1 or TRBD2 (5 bases each). Trimming took off 4 bases at V and 9 bases at J, with 12 bases between the two ends. Germline CDR1 reads WNHNN; CDR2 reads SYGVQD (reference sequence). This CDR3 has 12 amino acids. DNA for the CDR3: TGCGCCAGCAGTGGACAGTTCGGGGCCCAGTACTTC. Translated, it gives CASSGQFGAQYF.

The rearrangement uses TRBV6-6 and TRBJ2-3; the match to TRBD2 covers 7 bases. V lost 5 bases to trimming and J lost 2 bases; unmatched junction nucleotides: 4. The germline CDR1 and CDR2 sequences are MNHNY and SVGAGI (reference sequence). This CDR3 contains 14 residues. CDR3: CASSDGTITDTQYF. Written as DNA, the CDR3 is TGTGCCAGCAGTGACGGGACTATCACAGATACGCAGTATTTT.

V usage is TRBV19 and J usage is TRBJ1-2, with D perhaps TRBD1 (5 bases). Trimming pared 7 bases from V and 8 bases from J, leaving 20 bases between. The CDR3 sequence is 14 residues long. Germline V gene sequence: CDR1 LNHDA, CDR2 SQIVND (reference sequence). This chain's CDR3 is CASTQYPGFGGYTF. For the CDR3, the DNA is TGTGCCAGTACCCAATACCCAGGGTTCGGCGGCTACACCTTC.

This rearrangement joins TRBV30 to TRBJ1-2, with 7 bases identical to TRBD1. Germline CDR1 reads GTSNPN; CDR2 reads SVGIG (reference sequence). V gave up 3 bases and J gave up 8 bases; unmatched junction bases: 9. The CDR3 is 13 residues long. The CDR3 sequence is CAWRYQTGQGYTF. CDR3 DNA sequence: TGTGCCTGGAGGTACCAGACAGGGCAAGGCTACACCTTC.

The genes are TRBV10-2 and TRBJ1-5; D is unresolved. With 3 bases removed from V and 9 bases from J, the gap between germline ends came to 12 bases. The length of the CDR3 is 13 residues. CDR1 and CDR2 (germline): WSHSY, SAAADI. In nucleotides, the CDR3 is TGCGCCAGCAGTGATTCAGTGGGCCTGCCCCAGCATTTT. It encodes CASSDSVGLPQHF.

This rearrangement joins TRBV2 to TRBJ2-3, with a tentative D call TRBD2 (5 bases). CDR3 length: 12 residues. Trimming left V 8 bases short and J 6 bases short, with 12 bases between. Per the germline V gene, CDR1 is SNHLY and CDR2 is FYNNEI. CDR3 sequence (DNA): TGTGCCAGCGTCCCGGGGATGGATACGCAGTATTTT. This sequence encodes CASVPGMDTQYF. Drawing the rest from reference TRBV2 and TRBJ2-3, the complete variable domain is EPEVTQTPSHQVTQMGQEVILRCVPISNHLYFYWYRQILGQKVEFLVSFYNNEISEKSEIFDDQFSVERPDGSNFTLKIRSTKLEDSAMYFCASVPGMDTQYFGPGTRLTVL.

The count of this clone is one. This sequence joins TRBV7-8 and TRBJ2-2; TRBD1 aligns across 7 bases. Germline V gene sequence: CDR1 SGHVS, CDR2 FQNEAQ. This CDR3 has 16 residues. The V segment lost 2 bases and the J segment 2 bases; nucleotides outside the gene matches: 5. CDR3 bases: TGTGCCAGCAGCTTAAGGACAGGACCTAACACCGGGGAGCTGTTTTTT. Translation gives CASSLRTGPNTGELFF.

This chain connects TRBV5-6 to TRBJ2-1; TRBD2 aligns across 9 bases. Trimming at V came to 4 bases and at J to 0 bases, leaving 5 bases not matched to a gene. From germline, CDR1 is SGHDT and CDR2 YYEEEE. The CDR3 loop spans 16 amino acids. As DNA, the CDR3 is TGTGCCAGCAGCCGACTTAGCGGGAGCTCCTACAATGAGCAGTTCTTC. Its protein is CASSRLSGSSYNEQFF.

Remarks on this clone: Distinct nucleotide sequences in the sample also encode this CDR3. The chain links TRBV5-1 to TRBJ2-5, with D uncertain. There are 14 residues in the CDR3. Trimming shortened V by 0 bases and J by 2 bases, and 8 bases separated the two germline ends. Per germline, CDR1 SGHRS and CDR2 YFSETQ. The CDR3 reads CASSLGTVQETQYF. For the CDR3, the DNA is TGCGCCAGCAGCTTGGGGACGGTACAAGAGACCCAGTACTTC.

V and J are TRBV4-1 and TRBJ2-7, with 7 bases that match TRBD1. Germline values: CDR1 MGHRA, CDR2 YSYEKL. V was clipped by 0 bases and J by 9 bases; unmatched bases: 14. The CDR3 extends over 16 amino acids. The CDR3 DNA sequence: TGCGCCAGCAGCCAAGAAAGGACAGGTTGGATGATGTGGCAGTACTTC. It yields the protein CASSQERTGWMMWQYF.

The V call is TRBV28, the J call TRBJ2-5, with D tentatively TRBD1 or TRBD2 (6 bases each). Germline V gene sequence: CDR1 MDHEN, CDR2 SYDVKM. The V gene lost 2 bases and the J gene lost 3 bases, with 16 bases spanning the gap. There are 16 residues in the CDR3. The CDR3 sequence is CASSLIPGAGEETQYF. In nucleotides, the CDR3 is TGTGCCAGCAGTTTAATCCCGGGGGCAGGGGAAGAGACCCAGTACTTC.

The CDR3 nucleotides read TGTGCCAGTAGTATTCGGGCAACGGGCCAAGAGACCCAGTACTTC. Its translation: CASSIRATGQETQYF. The chain carries TRBV19 and TRBJ2-5; D is unclear. There are 15 residues in the CDR3. From germline, CDR1 is LNHDA and CDR2 SQIVND (reference sequence). Between the trimmed V and J ends, which lost 3 bases and 1 base, there was a span of 12 bases.

The rearrangement joins TRBV19 to TRBJ2-6, with D tentatively TRBD1 (5 bases). Trimming stripped 6 bases from V and 0 bases from J, with 12 bases between. The length of the CDR3 is 16 residues. Per germline, CDR1 LNHDA and CDR2 SQIVND (reference sequence). The CDR3: CASRTHRNSGANVLTF. The DNA of the CDR3 is TGTGCCAGTAGAACCCACAGGAACTCTGGGGCCAACGTCCTGACTTTC.

CDR3 protein: CASSAQGNGYTF. Here the CDR3 DNA reads TGTGCCAGCAGTGCACAGGGGAATGGCTACACCTTC. V usage is TRBV25-1 and J usage is TRBJ1-2; 7 bases are a match to TRBD1. CDR3 size: 12 residues. V lost 4 bases and J lost 6; bases outside the gene matches: 2. CDR1 MGHDK and CDR2 SYGVNS come from the germline V gene.

This sequence joins TRBV7-2 and TRBJ2-7; maybe TRBD1 (5 bases). CDR3 size: 15 residues. Germline V lookup: CDR1 SGHTA, CDR2 FQGNSA. Trimming cost V 1 base and J 0 bases, with 10 bases left between them. In DNA, the CDR3 is TGTGCCAGCAGCTTAGAGTCAGGGCCCTCCTACGAGCAGTACTTC. Encoded protein: CASSLESGPSYEQYF.

V gene TRBV6-7 combines with J gene TRBJ2-7, with D possibly matching TRBD2 (5 bases). TRBV6-7 is noted as an ORF with a role that remains uncertain. V gave up 6 bases and J gave up 0 bases, with 12 bases separating them. The CDR3 runs 14 residues. As DNA, the CDR3 is TGTGCCAGCAGGAGGGAGAAGGGCTCCTACGAGCAGTACTTC. Protein: CASRREKGSYEQYF.

The chain links TRBV25-1 to TRBJ1-2; 9 nucleotides match TRBD1. The CDR3 extends over 15 amino acids. The germline gives CDR1 MGHDK, CDR2 SYGVNS. V lost 2 bases, J lost 4 bases, and 5 bases stayed unmatched. The CDR3 nucleotides read TGTGCCAGCAGTGAACCGGGACAGGGAACCTATGGCTACACCTTC. Translating it yields CASSEPGQGTYGYTF.

The chain links TRBV5-6 to TRBJ2-7; TRBD1 might be the D (5 bases). CDR3 length: 15 amino acids. Germline CDR1 and CDR2: SGHDT and YYEEEE. V was cut by 0 bases and J by 3 bases, with 13 bases left in between. CDR3 DNA sequence: TGTGCCAGCAGCTTGGGGTTTGGGGCCAGCTACGAGCAGTACTTC. This encodes CASSLGFGASYEQYF.

The rearrangement uses TRBV5-1 and TRBJ2-5; D is possibly TRBD2 (6 bases). Trimming stripped 6 bases from V and 5 bases from J, with 14 bases between. Per germline, CDR1 SGHRS and CDR2 YFSETQ. The CDR3 sequence is 13 residues long. The CDR3 bases are TGCGCCAGCACGGCGGGAACCGGGGAGACCCAGTACTTC. It translates to CASTAGTGETQYF.

The V and J genes are TRBV5-1 and TRBJ2-7; TRBD1 agrees at 7 bases. Germline V lookup: CDR1 SGHRS, CDR2 YFSETQ. J gave up 4 bases and V 3 bases, and 7 bases lay outside the gene matches. The CDR3 sequence is 14 residues long. The DNA of the CDR3 is TGCGCCAGCAGCTCCTGGGACAGTAATTACGAGCAGTACTTC. Protein sequence: CASSSWDSNYEQYF.

This clone appeared once. The CDR3 sequence: CASRAGTGSEQYF. The CDR3 DNA sequence: TGCGCCAGCAGAGCCGGGACGGGGAGCGAGCAGTACTTC. This chain uses TRBV10-2 with TRBJ2-7; TRBD1 or TRBD2 may be the D gene (5 bases each). Trimming left V 6 bases short and J 6 bases short, with 15 bases between. Germline values: CDR1 WSHSY, CDR2 SAAADI. The CDR3 is 13 residues long.